This T cell receptor (beta chain) was observed in a study of blood T cell repertoires in COVID-19. Repertoires were generated with immunoSEQ multiplex PCR, while TCRdb's copy carries only in-frame clones and drops some. The data hold a few hundred thousand clones, with roughly 84% observed a single time. V gave up 0 bases and J gave up 3 bases; unmatched junction bases: 1. The CDR3 sequence is 15 residues long. The germline V gene encodes CDR1 SGDLS and CDR2 YYNGEE. V and J are TRBV9 and TRBJ2-3, with 10 bases aligning to TRBD1. The source of this sequence is a woman at least 80 years old with active or convalescent COVID-19. Input material: peripheral blood. The CDR3 protein is CASSVGTGGTDTQYF. In nucleotides, the CDR3 is TGTGCCAGCAGCGTAGGGACAGGGGGGACAGATACGCAGTATTTT.